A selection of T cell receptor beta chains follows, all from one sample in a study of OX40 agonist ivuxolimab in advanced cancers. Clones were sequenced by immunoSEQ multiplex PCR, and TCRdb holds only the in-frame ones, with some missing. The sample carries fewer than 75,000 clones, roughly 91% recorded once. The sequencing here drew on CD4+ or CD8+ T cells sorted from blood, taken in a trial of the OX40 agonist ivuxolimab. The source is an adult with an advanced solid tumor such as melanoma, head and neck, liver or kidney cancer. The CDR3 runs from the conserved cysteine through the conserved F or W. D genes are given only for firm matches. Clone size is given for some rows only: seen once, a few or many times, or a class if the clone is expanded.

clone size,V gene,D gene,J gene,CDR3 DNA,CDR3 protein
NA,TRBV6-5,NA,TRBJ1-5,TGTGCCAGCAGCTGGACCGCTAATCAGCCCCAGCATTTT,CASSWTANQPQHF
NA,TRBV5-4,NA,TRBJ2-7,TGTGCCAGCAGCCCGGGGGGGACAGGGAGGAACGAGCAGTACTTC,CASSPGGTGRNEQYF
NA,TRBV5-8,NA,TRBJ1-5,TGTGCCAGCAGCTTAAAGGGGGTGGGTCAGCCCCAGCATTTT,CASSLKGVGQPQHF
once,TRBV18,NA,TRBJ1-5,TGTGCCAGCTCACCGGGAAGGAATCAGCCCCAGCATTTT,CASSPGRNQPQHF
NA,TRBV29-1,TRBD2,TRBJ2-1,TGCAGCGTTGAAGTAACGGGGGGGATAGAGCAGTTCTTC,CSVEVTGGIEQFF
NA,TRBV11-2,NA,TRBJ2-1,TGTGCCAGCAGCGTAAACAATGAGCAGTTCTTC,CASSVNNEQFF
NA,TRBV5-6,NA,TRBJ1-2,TGTGCCAGCAGCTTGGCCCCCAGCCTTTCCCCCTATGGCTACACCTTC,CASSLAPSLSPYGYTF
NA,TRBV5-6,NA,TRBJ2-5,TGTGCCAGCAGTCCGATTAGGGGGCGGGGAGAGACCCAGTACTTC,CASSPIRGRGETQYF
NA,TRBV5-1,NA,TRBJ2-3,TGCGCCAGCAGCTCTTACCGGGACATAAGCACAGATACGCAGTATTTT,CASSSYRDISTDTQYF
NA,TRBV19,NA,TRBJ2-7,TGTGCCAGTAGACCTAAGGGGACGGGTTCCTACGAGCAGTACTTC,CASRPKGTGSYEQYF
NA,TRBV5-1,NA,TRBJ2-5,TGCGCCAGCAGCTTGGCCAAGGCTAGTGGGGAGACCCAGTACTTC,CASSLAKASGETQYF